This TCR beta chain was retrieved from a study of shared clonotypes between healthy human individuals. Study-wide results and limits: A reduction in generation probabilities was seen for non-shared clonotypes relative to those shared by all four donors. On the whole, naive subsets had larger estimated richness than memory subsets had. Measured sharing among donors was expected to vary with sequencing depth.

Researchers ran the assay at a deep level. Produced via immunoSEQ multiplex PCR; TCRdb's table is partial and in-frame only. Among some 2,000,000 clones, 85% to 95% were seen once, and the ten largest hold 0.13%. With regard to this clone: Antigen: not known. Other DNA sequences of this sample code for an identical CDR3.

The sequenced sample was naive CD4+ T cells sorted from blood. Stated subset: CD45RA+ positively selected. This TCR derives from a man aged 18 to 30 in good health.

This CDR3 reads CASSRGGSETQYF. The CDR3 DNA reads TGTGCCAGCTCACGAGGGGGCAGCGAGACCCAGTACTTC. This chain uses TRBV18 with TRBJ2-5; 7 positions match TRBD1. The V and J ends lost 4 bases and 5 bases, in that order; junction bases with no gene match: 4. CDR1 is KGHSH and CDR2 is LQKENI in the germline V gene. The CDR3 consists of 13 residues.